This TCR beta chain was identified during a study of T cell responses to AZD1222 COVID-19 vaccine. Study outcomes and limitations: Dominant at 160-218 and 743-854, vaccine-associated CD4 TCRs also spanned spike. Reportedly, close to half of spike-specific TCRs are directed against unmutated variant regions.

Notes on this clone: Its antigen remains unknown.

Repertoires were generated with immunoSEQ multiplex PCR, while TCRdb's copy carries only in-frame clones and drops some. The data hold 250,000 to 300,000 clones, with 90% to 95% observed a single time. Germline CDR1 LGHDT, CDR2 YNNKEL (reference sequence). Trimming removed 2 bases at V and 1 base at J, with 6 bases between. This CDR3 comprises 14 residues. This clonotype was obtained from an adult who received the AZD1222 COVID-19 vaccine. This specimen consisted of peripheral blood, obtained 28 days after the second AZD1222 dose. J is TRBJ1-3 and V is TRBV3-1 (or the pseudogene TRBV3-2); D ambiguous. This chain's CDR3 is CASSQRGSGNTIYF. The DNA of the CDR3 is TGTGCCAGCAGCCAACGGGGTTCTGGAAACACCATATATTTT.